This TCR beta chain originates from a study of blood T cell repertoires in COVID-19. With 1 base removed from V and 8 bases from J, the gap between germline ends came to 9 bases. The CDR3 loop spans 12 amino acids. Germline assignment: CDR1 SGHNT and CDR2 YYREEE (reference sequence). Method: immunoSEQ multiplex PCR; TCRdb's copy keeps in-frame clones and lacks some. Of 39,000 or so clones in the sample, around 80% were seen once. At least ten counts were recorded for this clone. The chain carries TRBV5-4 and TRBJ1-1; D not certain. This TCR came from a man aged 40-49 years with active or convalescent COVID-19. The sequencing sample was made of peripheral blood. The CDR3 protein is CASSLSPEEAFF. In DNA form, the CDR3 reads TGTGCCAGCAGCTTGTCACCTGAGGAAGCTTTCTTT.